Following are 27 T cell receptor beta chains from one sample sequenced in a study of T cells in women clearing cervical HPV infection. Using immunoSEQ multiplex PCR, the repertoire was profiled, and TCRdb retains in-frame clones only, with some absent. The specimen's table records tens of thousands of clones. The sequencing input was blood buffy coat. The origin of the receptors is a woman aged 18-69 years with a cervical HPV16 infection that either progressed to CIN3+ or cleared (not recorded which).

As for this clone: The sequenced fragment ends 3 residues before the CDR3 boundary, so the rest is inferred from the germline J gene. This rearrangement joins TRBV12-3 or TRBV12-4 to TRBJ1-1; no reliable D call. Trimming left V 5 bases short and J 1 base short, with 8 bases between. The CDR3 loop spans 13 amino acids. Partial CDR3 DNA: TGTGCCAGCAGTCTGCGCGGGAACACTGAA. Translating gives CASSLRGNTE. The full CDR3 protein is CASSLRGNTEAFF.

With regard to this clone: The DNA ends 3 residues before the CDR3 does, and the rest of the CDR3 is filled in from the germline J gene. J is TRBJ1-6 and V is TRBV18; D gene unclear. Germline V gene sequence: CDR1 KGHSH, CDR2 LQKENI. The CDR3 extends over 14 amino acids. The V end was cut by 3 bases, the J end by 6 bases, with 9 bases between. The CDR3 DNA, read in part, is TGTGCCAGCTCACCCCTACCCACTAATTCACCC. Translating gives CASSPLPTNSP. The full CDR3 reads CASSPLPTNSPLHF.

As regards this clone: Coverage ceases 3 residues before the CDR3 finishes, and the germline J gene fills in the end. The rearrangement joins TRBV27 to TRBJ1-1; D possibly corresponds to TRBD1 (6 bases). The CDR3 is 16 amino acids. Germline lookup yields CDR1 MNHEY and CDR2 SMNVEV (reference sequence). Trimming took off 3 bases at V and 4 bases at J, with 18 bases between the two ends. CDR3 loop: CASSFELQGGGTEAFF. CDR3 bases read: TGTGCCAGCAGTTTCGAATTACAGGGTGGGGGCACTGAA.

With respect to this clone: The read ends 3 residues early relative to the CDR3; the germline J gene fills the gap. The J gene is TRBJ1-2, the V gene TRBV23-1; D is perhaps TRBD1 (6 bases). TRBV23-1 is an ORF; its function is uncertain. CDR3 length: 15 residues. The chain's CDR3 is CASSHRVNREKGYTF. The covered CDR3 bases are TGCGCCAGCAGTCACCGGGTAAACAGGGAAAAGGGC.

Regarding this clone: The read finishes 3 residues shy of the CDR3 end, and the germline J gene is used to complete it. J is TRBJ1-1 and V is TRBV5-1; D is unresolved. V was cut by 0 bases and J by 1 base, with 7 bases left in between. This CDR3 comprises 14 residues. In germline, CDR1 is SGHRS, CDR2 YFSETQ. This CDR3 is CASSLETRNTEAFF. The part of the CDR3 DNA that was read is TGCGCCAGCAGCTTGGAGACACGGAACACTGAA.

In the case of this clone: The CDR3 end is not reached by the read, which stops 3 residues before it; the germline J gene fills it in. This chain joins TRBV6-4 and TRBJ2-3; 8 bases align to TRBD2. Germline-derived CDR1 and CDR2 are MRHNA and SNTAGT. V gave up 4 bases and J gave up 2 bases; unmatched junction bases: 5. This CDR3 has 15 residues. The sequenced CDR3 bases are TGTGCCAGCAGTGTCACTAGCGGCCCCACAGATACG. Translation gives CASSVTSGPTDT. The complete CDR3 protein is CASSVTSGPTDTQYF.

About this clone: Coverage ceases 3 residues before the CDR3 finishes, and the germline J gene fills in the end. The rearrangement uses TRBV5-1 and TRBJ1-3, with 9 bases matching TRBD1. CDR3 length: 16 amino acids. With V trimmed by 4 bases and J by 2 bases, 7 bases remained unmatched. Looked up from germline, CDR1 is SGHRS and CDR2 is YFSETQ. The CDR3 sequence: CASSTGTGFTGNTIYF. The sequenced CDR3 bases are TGCGCCAGCAGCACAGGGACAGGGTTTACTGGAAACACC.

On this clone: Read sequence stops 3 residues before the CDR3 end, and the germline J gene provides the missing end. V and J are TRBV5-6 and TRBJ2-4, with a weak D call TRBD2 (6 bases). The CDR3 runs to 15 residues. Trimming removed 3 bases at V and 0 bases at J, with 10 bases between. The V gene's germline CDR1 is SGHDT and CDR2 YYEEEE. The CDR3 here is CASSSGLLAKNIQYF. The CDR3 bases that were read are TGTGCCAGCAGCTCGGGACTGCTAGCCAAAAACATT.

In regard to this clone: The read ends 3 residues shy of where the CDR3 ends; the end is completed using the germline J gene. The V and J genes are TRBV14 and TRBJ2-3, with 13 bases identical to TRBD2. The CDR3 spans 16 residues. With V trimmed by 4 bases and J by 4 bases, 5 bases remained unmatched. Looked up from germline, CDR1 is SGHDN and CDR2 is FVKESK. The part of the CDR3 DNA that was read is TGTGCCAGCAGCCGACCCGGACTAGCGGGGGCAGATACG. Its protein product is CASSRPGLAGADT. The entire CDR3 is CASSRPGLAGADTQYF.

Points on this clone: The CDR3 extends 3 residues past the end of the read, so its final part is completed from the germline J gene. This chain connects TRBV2 to TRBJ2-3; tentative D call: TRBD1 (6 bases). With 7 bases removed from V and 3 bases from J, the gap between germline ends came to 14 bases. CDR3 size: 14 residues. Germline CDR1 is SNHLY and CDR2 is FYNNEI. The CDR3 here is CASTPTGGTDTQYF. CDR3 DNA (partial): TGTGCCAGCACCCCGACAGGTGGTACAGATACG.

Turning to this clone: Read sequence stops 3 residues before the CDR3 end, and the germline J gene provides the missing end. The chain links TRBV2 to TRBJ1-4, with TRBD1 identical over 9 bases. This CDR3 region has 13 residues. Trimming at V came to 4 bases and at J to 10 bases, leaving 4 bases not matched to a gene. Germline CDR1 is SNHLY and CDR2 is FYNNEI. The CDR3 spells CASSGQGGGKLFF. The sequenced CDR3 bases are TGTGCCAGCAGTGGACAGGGGGGGGGAAAA.

For this clone: The read ends 3 residues before the CDR3 terminus; that terminus is restored from the germline J gene. The chain combines TRBV20-1 with TRBJ1-5; TRBD1 might be the D (5 bases). The CDR3 length is 14 residues. V was clipped by 6 bases and J by 1 base, with 13 bases between them. Germline values: CDR1 DFQATT, CDR2 SNEGSKA (reference sequence). The DNA read from the CDR3 is TGCAGTGCCCGAGGGGCCACAAGCAATCAGCCC. It yields the protein CSARGATSNQP. The entire CDR3 protein reads CSARGATSNQPQHF.

As for this clone: With the read ending 3 residues before the CDR3 end, the germline J gene is used to fill in that end. In the same sample, other DNA sequences code for this CDR3. J is TRBJ1-2 and V is TRBV4-1, with 7 nucleotides matching TRBD1. V lost 1 base and J lost 4; bases outside the gene matches: 3. Germline assignment: CDR1 MGHRA and CDR2 YSYEKL. The CDR3 consists of 14 residues. CDR3 region: CASSQAGTAYGYTF. The part of the CDR3 DNA that was read is TGCGCCAGCAGCCAAGCCGGGACAGCCTATGGC.

As concerns this clone: The CDR3 is cut off 3 residues early in the read; its end comes from the germline J gene. The chain uses TRBV6-2 or TRBV6-3 and TRBJ1-1; no firm D call. This CDR3 contains 11 residues. The germline CDR1 and CDR2 sequences are MNHEY and SVGEGT. The V and J ends lost 7 bases and 2 bases respectively, with 5 bases between them. The DNA read from the CDR3 is TGTGCCAGCATCCTTAACACTGAA. Its protein is CASILNTE. The entire CDR3 sequence reads CASILNTEAFF.

A word on this clone: The read gets to within 3 residues of the CDR3 end, and the germline J gene fills in the rest. V usage is TRBV6-4 and J usage is TRBJ2-1; 7 bases map to TRBD1. Per the germline V gene, CDR1 is MRHNA and CDR2 is SNTAGT. J was trimmed by 5 bases and V by 4 bases; bases with no gene match: 2. This CDR3 contains 13 residues. CDR3 region: CASSVTGNNEQFF. Incomplete CDR3 DNA: TGTGCCAGCAGTGTGACAGGGAACAATGAG.

As to this clone: The CDR3 is cut off 3 residues early in the read; its end comes from the germline J gene. The chain links TRBV5-1 to TRBJ1-1; 7 bases are shared with TRBD1. CDR3 size: 13 residues. Germline V gene data show CDR1 as SGHRS and CDR2 as YFSETQ. J was trimmed by 7 bases and V by 5 bases; bases with no gene match: 8. CDR3 DNA (partial): TGCGCCAGCAGTTTTGACAGGGATATTGAA. Translating it yields CASSFDRDIE. The whole CDR3 region reads CASSFDRDIEAFF.

A word on this clone: The CDR3 end lies 3 residues beyond the end of the read and is filled in from the germline J gene. The V call is TRBV6-2 or TRBV6-3, the J call TRBJ1-2; D unresolved. Germline lookup yields CDR1 MNHEY and CDR2 SVGEGT. The CDR3 loop spans 14 amino acids. V was trimmed by 2 bases and J by 4 bases, leaving 11 bases between them. The DNA read from the CDR3 is TGTGCCAGCAGTTACCGTAGCACCCCCTATGGC. This translates into CASSYRSTPYG. The entire CDR3 reads CASSYRSTPYGYTF.

About this clone: The CDR3 is cut off 3 residues early in the read; its end comes from the germline J gene. The chain links TRBV20-1 to TRBJ2-1; 8 nucleotides agree with TRBD1. CDR3 length equals 15 residues. After removal of 6 bases from V and 0 bases from J, the junction contained 7 bases not matched to a gene. Germline V gene lookup returns CDR1 DFQATT and CDR2 SNEGSKA (reference sequence). The CDR3 spells CSATPDRGSYNEQFF. The CDR3 DNA, read in part, is TGCAGTGCGACTCCCGACAGGGGCTCCTACAATGAG.

Comments on this clone: The read halts 3 residues ahead of the CDR3 end, with the missing end drawn from the germline J gene. This sequence joins TRBV15 and TRBJ2-7, with TRBD2 identical over 13 bases. Germline trimming cut 4 bases from V and 2 bases from J; bases unmatched to any gene: 11. CDR3 length: 18 amino acids. Germline V gene data show CDR1 as LNHNV and CDR2 as YYDKDF (reference sequence). The CDR3 loop reads CATSTGTSGERPPYEQYF. The covered CDR3 bases are TGTGCCACCAGCACGGGGACTAGCGGGGAAAGACCCCCCTACGAG.

As regards this clone: Coverage ceases 3 residues before the CDR3 finishes, and the germline J gene fills in the end. The chain has TRBV13 and TRBJ1-4, with 10 bases matching TRBD1. After removal of 3 bases from V and 8 bases from J, the junction contained 3 bases not matched to a gene. This CDR3 spans 14 amino acids. Germline CDR1 and CDR2: PRHDT and FYEKMQ (reference sequence). This CDR3 is CASSLGQGMEKLFF. CDR3 bases read: TGTGCCAGCAGCTTGGGACAGGGGATGGAAAAA. The whole variable domain, filled in from reference TRBV13 and TRBJ1-4, reads AAGVIQSPRHLIKEKRETATLKCYPIPRHDTVYWYQQGPGQDPQFLISFYEKMQSDKGSIPDRFSAQQFSDYHSELNMSSLELGDSALYFCASSLGQGMEKLFFGSGTQLSVL.

In regard to this clone: The read is 3 residues too short to cover the CDR3 end, so that end is filled in from the germline J gene. This chain connects TRBV19 to TRBJ2-1; 9 nucleotides match TRBD2. The CDR3 sequence is 16 residues long. The trim removed 5 bases at V and 4 bases at J, leaving 9 bases unmatched. Germline V CDR1 and CDR2: LNHDA, SQIVND (reference sequence). The sequenced CDR3 bases are TGTGCCAGTAGTCCCATAGCGGGGGCCCCTTACAATGAG. Its protein is CASSPIAGAPYNE. The whole CDR3 region reads CASSPIAGAPYNEQFF.

Comments on this clone: The missing CDR3 end, 3 residues past where the read stops, is filled in from the germline J gene. This rearrangement joins TRBV5-5 to TRBJ1-2; D not certain. Germline-derived CDR1 and CDR2 are SGHKS and YYEKEE (reference sequence). V dropped 0 bases and J dropped 1 base, with 7 bases sitting between them. This CDR3 spans 14 amino acids. The CDR3 bases that were read are TGTGCCAGCAGCTTGGGCGGAATTAACTATGGC. Amino acids: CASSLGGINYG. The entire CDR3 is CASSLGGINYGYTF.

To note about this clone: The CDR3 end is not reached by the read, which stops 3 residues before it; the germline J gene fills it in. The chain carries TRBV10-3 and TRBJ2-5; possibly TRBD1 for D (6 bases). The germline gives CDR1 ENHRY, CDR2 SYGVKD. This CDR3 region has 13 residues. The V gene lost 5 bases and the J gene lost 5 bases, with 12 bases spanning the gap. CDR3 region: CAISHDRRETQYF. CDR3 DNA, as far as it was read: TGTGCCATCAGTCACGACAGGAGGGAGACC.

To note about this clone: The read is 3 residues too short to cover the CDR3 end, so that end is filled in from the germline J gene. The chain joins TRBV7-9 to TRBJ1-2; unclear D gene. CDR3 size: 14 residues. Germline V CDR1 and CDR2: SEHNR, FQNEAQ (reference sequence). V dropped 5 bases and J dropped 6 bases, with 16 bases sitting between them. The CDR3 spells CASSPRWQIDGYTF. CDR3 DNA (partial): TGTGCCAGCAGCCCAAGATGGCAGATCGATGGC.

For this clone: Read coverage stops 3 residues before the CDR3 terminus; the germline J gene supplies the remainder. The chain recombines TRBV14 with TRBJ1-4; 7 nucleotides align to TRBD1. The CDR3 sequence is 15 residues long. The junction had 4 bases not matched to a gene; V was cut back by 0 bases and J by 6 bases. Germline CDR1 reads SGHDN; CDR2 reads FVKESK. CDR3 amino acids: CASSQDPGGYEKLFF. The sequenced CDR3 bases are TGTGCCAGCAGCCAAGATCCAGGGGGGTATGAAAAA.

This CDR3 reads CASSMRRGNDSPLHF. Incomplete CDR3 DNA: TGTGCCAGTAGTATGAGGCGGGGGAACGATTCACCC. The chain is built from TRBV19 and TRBJ1-6, with a possible D match to TRBD1 (5 bases). The read is 3 residues too short to cover the CDR3 end, so that end is filled in from the germline J gene. Trimming took 3 bases from V and 8 from J, leaving 14 bases between them. Looked up from germline, CDR1 is LNHDA and CDR2 is SQIVND (reference sequence). The CDR3 loop spans 15 amino acids.

Comments on this clone: With the read ending 3 residues before the CDR3 end, the germline J gene is used to fill in that end. The chain recombines TRBV12-3 or TRBV12-4 with TRBJ2-7, with a possible D match to TRBD2 (5 bases). Trimming removed 0 bases at V and 6 bases at J, with 9 bases between. The CDR3 totals 13 residues. The CDR3 bases that were read are TGTGCCAGCAGTTTAGCCGGGCTAGCCGAG. As protein: CASSLAGLAE. The CDR3, in full, reads CASSLAGLAEQYF.